The next 28 T cell receptor beta chains were all read from a single sample in a study of shared clonotypes between healthy human individuals. CD45RO-negative cells were positively selected for CCR7, leaving out terminally differentiated effector memory CD45RA+ cells. Using immunoSEQ multiplex PCR, the repertoire was profiled, and TCRdb retains in-frame clones only, with some absent. This table has hundreds of thousands of clones, 85% to 95% appearing once. Sequenced material: naive CD8+ T cells sorted from blood. The receptors stem from a woman in her thirties in good health.

Concerning this clone itself: The sample has other DNA sequences that encode this CDR3 too. The chain carries TRBV28 and TRBJ2-7, with 7 nucleotides matching TRBD2. V lost 6 bases and J lost 3; bases outside the gene matches: 5. This CDR3 comprises 13 residues. The germline V gene has CDR1 MDHEN and CDR2 SYDVKM. In nucleotides, the CDR3 is TGTGCCAGCAGGCTAGCGGCCGGCTACGAGCAGTACTTC. Protein sequence: CASRLAAGYEQYF.

The chain joins TRBV4-2 to TRBJ1-1, with D possibly matching TRBD1 (5 bases). The CDR3 extends over 15 amino acids. V lost 1 base and J 4 bases, leaving 13 bases between the germline ends. Germline CDR1 reads LGHNA; CDR2 reads YNFKEQ. CDR3: CASSQGGIDSTEAFF. The CDR3 DNA is TGTGCCAGCAGCCAAGGGGGCATAGACTCCACTGAAGCTTTCTTT.

Points on this clone: The sample holds other DNA sequences that translate to the same CDR3. The chain employs TRBV27 and TRBJ2-7, with D perhaps TRBD2 (6 bases). From germline, CDR1 is MNHEY and CDR2 SMNVEV (reference sequence). The CDR3 has 14 residues. The V gene lost 2 bases and the J gene lost 2 bases, with 10 bases spanning the gap. The CDR3 DNA reads as TGTGCCAGCAGTTTACTAGCGTCAACCTACGAGCAGTACTTC. Its translation is CASSLLASTYEQYF.

About this clone: Other DNA sequences in this sample translate to the same CDR3. This chain connects TRBV5-6 to TRBJ1-5; D gene uncertain. V was trimmed by 0 bases and J by 2 bases, leaving 6 bases between them. Germline V gives CDR1 SGHDT, CDR2 YYEEEE. The CDR3 sequence is 14 residues long. The chain's CDR3 is CASSLGAGNQPQHF. DNA for the CDR3: TGTGCCAGCAGCTTGGGGGCGGGCAATCAGCCCCAGCATTTT.

The gene calls are TRBV28 and TRBJ1-1, with no clear D. Germline CDR1 and CDR2: MDHEN and SYDVKM. V was cut by 2 bases and J by 8 bases, with 12 bases left in between. The CDR3 extends over 13 amino acids. This CDR3 is CASSLDARREAFF. CDR3 in DNA: TGTGCCAGCAGTTTAGACGCCCGCAGGGAAGCTTTCTTT.

The chain combines TRBV10-3 with TRBJ2-7, with TRBD2 matching 8 bases. Trimming removed 2 bases from V and 5 bases from J; junction bases left unmatched: 5. The CDR3 runs 14 residues. In germline, CDR1 is ENHRY, CDR2 SYGVKD. CDR3 residues: CAISEPSGSHEQYF. The DNA for the CDR3 is TGTGCCATCAGTGAGCCCAGCGGGAGCCACGAGCAGTACTTC.

The rearrangement uses TRBV7-6 and TRBJ2-2, with TRBD1 identical over 7 bases. Trimming took 5 bases from V and 4 from J; bases not matched to a gene: 7. This CDR3 region has 15 residues. The germline V gene has CDR1 SGHVS and CDR2 FNYEAQ. The CDR3 protein is CASSLGGSSTGELFF. The CDR3 nucleotides are TGTGCCAGCAGCCTAGGGGGCAGTTCCACCGGGGAGCTGTTTTTT.

CDR3 coding DNA: TGTGCCAGCAGCCCACACACCGGGGAGCTGTTTTTT. Residues: CASSPHTGELFF. The V gene is TRBV5-6, the J gene TRBJ2-2; D uncertain. Germline loops: CDR1 SGHDT, CDR2 YYEEEE. This CDR3 has 12 residues. The V end lost 4 bases, the J end lost 3 bases, and 4 bases lay between the germline ends.

The chain couples TRBV13 to TRBJ2-3; 11 positions agree with TRBD2. The CDR3 loop spans 17 amino acids. V dropped 5 bases and J dropped 2; count of bases not matched to a gene: 9. The germline CDR1 and CDR2 sequences are PRHDT and FYEKMQ (reference sequence). CDR3: CASSLGTSGKTTDTQYF. CDR3 DNA: TGTGCCAGCAGCCTCGGGACTAGCGGAAAAACCACAGATACGCAGTATTTT.

The chain couples TRBV7-2 to TRBJ1-4; 9 bases align to TRBD1. The length of the CDR3 is 17 residues. The junction had 18 bases not matched to a gene; V was cut back by 6 bases and J by 10 bases. Germline CDR1 and CDR2: SGHTA and FQGNSA. CDR3 residues: CASRETGGVLGSGKLFF. Here the CDR3 DNA reads TGTGCCAGCAGAGAGACAGGGGGTGTGCTCGGGTCGGGAAAACTGTTTTTT. Full variable domain (missing parts from reference TRBV7-2 and TRBJ1-4): GAGVSQSPSNKVTEKGKDVELRCDPISGHTALYWYRQSLGQGLEFLIYFQGNSAPDKSGLPSDRFSAERTGGSVSTLTIQRTQQEDSAVYLCASRETGGVLGSGKLFFGSGTQLSVL.

With regard to this clone: Other DNA sequences from this sample encode an identical CDR3 as well. The V gene is TRBV27, the J gene TRBJ1-5, with TRBD1 matching 9 bases. This CDR3 has 15 residues. V gave up 5 bases and J gave up 1 base; unmatched junction bases: 3. CDR1 and CDR2 from the germline V gene are MNHEY and SMNVEV (reference sequence). The CDR3 sequence is CASSPGTGSNQPQHF. Here the CDR3 DNA reads TGTGCCAGCAGTCCCGGGACAGGGAGCAATCAGCCCCAGCATTTT.

The V and J genes are TRBV10-2 and TRBJ2-1, with TRBD2 matching 7 bases. Germline values: CDR1 WSHSY, CDR2 SAAADI. V lost 5 bases and J lost 3; bases outside the gene matches: 10. The CDR3 contains 16 residues. The CDR3 DNA follows: TGCGCCAGCAGTACCCTAGGCGGGAGCTACTACAATGAGCAGTTCTTC. It translates to CASSTLGGSYYNEQFF.

The chain joins TRBV5-1 to TRBJ2-5; 15 positions match TRBD2. This CDR3 comprises 16 residues. The ends lost 3 bases at V and 0 bases at J; junction bases unmatched: 0. Germline CDR1 SGHRS, CDR2 YFSETQ. In DNA, the CDR3 is TGCGCCAGCAGCTGGACTAGCGGGAGGGACCAAGAGACCCAGTACTTC. The encoded protein is CASSWTSGRDQETQYF.

This chain links TRBV19 with TRBJ2-5, with unresolved D. The J call could be wrong; TRBJ2-7 is a better fit for the DNA end. The germline CDR1 and CDR2 sequences are LNHDA and SQIVND (reference sequence). The length of the CDR3 is 15 residues. The CDR3 bases are TGTGCCAGTAGTATCTCAGCCAGCCGGATGAACGAGCAGTACTTC. Translation gives CASSISASRMNEQYF.

The V call is TRBV27, the J call TRBJ2-7; 12 nucleotides line up with TRBD1. Per germline, CDR1 MNHEY and CDR2 SMNVEV (reference sequence). The CDR3 has 13 residues. The V gene end was trimmed by 8 bases and the J gene end by 4 bases; junction bases not matched to a gene: 3. CDR3 sequence reads: CASGDRGLYEQYF. CDR3 DNA sequence: TGTGCCAGCGGGGACAGGGGGCTGTACGAGCAGTACTTC.

The chain links TRBV7-9 to TRBJ2-7; D is undetermined. The CDR3 has 12 amino acids. Trimming shortened V by 5 bases and J by 1 base, and 6 bases separated the two germline ends. Germline V CDR1 and CDR2: SEHNR, FQNEAQ (reference sequence). For the CDR3, the DNA is TGTGCCAGCAGCGATGGTTCCTACGAGCAGTACTTC. The encoded protein is CASSDGSYEQYF.

This clone was observed a single time. This chain links TRBV7-6 with TRBJ2-1, with D maybe TRBD2 (6 bases). Germline CDR1 SGHVS, CDR2 FNYEAQ. CDR3 length: 14 residues. The V and J ends lost 5 bases and 2 bases respectively, with 10 bases between them. CDR3 loop: CASSPGGAYNEQFF. In DNA, the CDR3 is TGTGCCAGCAGCCCTGGAGGGGCCTACAATGAGCAGTTCTTC.

This chain joins TRBV5-1 and TRBJ1-2, with unresolved D. Per the germline V gene, CDR1 is SGHRS and CDR2 is YFSETQ. The length of the CDR3 is 14 residues. V was shortened by 5 bases and J by 3 bases, with 14 bases between the two germline ends. CDR3 protein: CASRSAGSDYGYTF. CDR3 in DNA: TGCGCCAGCAGGTCGGCCGGGTCGGACTATGGCTACACCTTC. The full variable domain, with the rest looked up from reference TRBV5-1 and TRBJ1-2, is KAGVTQTPRYLIKTRGQQVTLSCSPISGHRSVSWYQQTPGQGLQFLFEYFSETQRNKGNFPGRFSGRQFSNSRSEMNVSTLELGDSALYLCASRSAGSDYGYTFGSGTRLTVV.

V is TRBV28 and J is TRBJ2-7; D remains unclear. V was cut by 4 bases and J by 5 bases, with 9 bases left in between. CDR1 MDHEN and CDR2 SYDVKM come from the germline V gene. This CDR3 region has 12 residues. CDR3 sequence (DNA): TGTGCCAGCAGTTCGATTCACCACGAGCAGTACTTC. It yields the protein CASSSIHHEQYF.

The chain employs TRBV11-1 and TRBJ2-7; no reliable D call. Germline V gene sequence: CDR1 SGHAT, CDR2 FQDESV (reference sequence). The CDR3 runs to 12 residues. Trimming removed 1 base from V and 2 bases from J, with 3 bases in between. CDR3 sequence (DNA): TGTGCCAGCAGCTTAGGCACCTACGAGCAGTACTTC. It yields the protein CASSLGTYEQYF.

The chain joins TRBV19 to TRBJ2-1; 14 positions match TRBD2. CDR1 and CDR2 (germline): LNHDA, SQIVND (reference sequence). The CDR3 consists of 17 residues. V trimming: 6 bases; J trimming: 1 base; junction bases outside the gene matches: 5. The CDR3: CASSGTSGSVSYNEQFF. The CDR3 bases are TGTGCCAGTAGCGGGACTAGCGGGAGTGTATCCTACAATGAGCAGTTCTTC.

This clone was seen ten or more times. The J gene is TRBJ1-1, the V gene TRBV7-6; maybe TRBD1 (5 bases). Trimming removed 3 bases from V and 6 bases from J, with 20 bases in between. Germline loops: CDR1 SGHVS, CDR2 FNYEAQ. The CDR3 runs to 16 residues. DNA of the CDR3: TGTGCCAGCAGCTTCGTCCTGGGGGAGGGCATCTCTGAAGCTTTCTTT. This gives the protein CASSFVLGEGISEAFF.

This clone has just one count. The chain couples TRBV6-1 to TRBJ1-5; tentatively, D is TRBD1 (6 bases). The CDR3 extends over 16 amino acids. V lost 2 bases and J 0 bases, leaving 11 bases between the germline ends. Germline values: CDR1 MNHNS, CDR2 SASEGT. The CDR3 DNA reads TGTGCCAGCAGTGAAACAGGGTCTTATAGCAATCAGCCCCAGCATTTT. Translated, it gives CASSETGSYSNQPQHF.

This clone was seen only once. The chain joins TRBV11-2 to TRBJ2-7; D gene uncertain. V lost 5 bases, J lost 0 bases, and 5 bases lay in between. This CDR3 has 12 residues. Per the germline V gene, CDR1 is SGHAT and CDR2 is FQNNGV. The CDR3 is CASSRASYEQYF. For the CDR3, the DNA is TGTGCCAGCAGCCGAGCCTCCTACGAGCAGTACTTC.

CDR3 DNA sequence: TGTGCCAGCAGTTTAAGGCGATTGCTCTTCTCTTACGAGCAGTACTTC. This gives the protein CASSLRRLLFSYEQYF. The chain joins TRBV28 to TRBJ2-7; D remains unclear. V was shortened by 2 bases and J by 4 bases, with 18 bases between the two germline ends. This CDR3 contains 16 residues. CDR1 MDHEN and CDR2 SYDVKM come from the germline V gene.

A remark on this clone: A read error may account for a junction end that differs from germline. The rearrangement links TRBV30 to TRBJ1-2, with D unresolved. The CDR3 runs to 10 residues. Looked up from germline, CDR1 is GTSNPN and CDR2 is SVGIG (reference sequence). CDR3 DNA: TGTGCCTGGAGTGCGGAAGGGCCCTCCTTC. Translated: CAWSAEGPSF.

The rearrangement joins TRBV7-8 to TRBJ1-1, with D unresolved. This CDR3 comprises 17 residues. In germline, CDR1 is SGHVS, CDR2 FQNEAQ. With 2 bases removed from V and 6 bases from J, the gap between germline ends came to 22 bases. CDR3: CASSLPASSTSSPEAFF. In DNA form, the CDR3 reads TGTGCCAGCAGCTTACCTGCCAGTTCCACATCAAGCCCTGAAGCTTTCTTT.

The gene calls are TRBV28 and TRBJ1-1, with 11 bases identical to TRBD1. The V segment lost 6 bases and the J segment 1 base; nucleotides outside the gene matches: 4. The CDR3 is 15 amino acids. Germline values: CDR1 MDHEN, CDR2 SYDVKM. The CDR3 sequence is CASSQDRGRNTEAFF. The CDR3 bases are TGTGCCAGCAGCCAGGACAGGGGGCGGAACACTGAAGCTTTCTTT.